These T cell receptor beta chains were read from a single sample in a study of control samples from healthy donors and cancer patients. Sequenced by immunoSEQ multiplex PCR; TCRdb stores in-frame clones only, minus some. Among approximately 150,000 clones listed, about 90% were seen once. Sample: blood. These TCRs come from a woman aged 40 to 49 in good health. The conserved cysteine and the conserved F or W are not part of the CDR3 here.

TRBV7-2,TRBJ2-5,ASSRYSGQETQY
TRBV5-1,TRBJ2-7,ASTLAGGTYEQY
TRBV5-6,TRBJ2-6,ASSFSSGANVLT
TRBV3-1/TRBV3-2,TRBJ2-5,ASSSRRGAGGFETQY
TRBV5-1,TRBJ2-7,ASSADGSYEQY
TRBV2,TRBJ1-4,ASISAGRPKGEKLF
TRBV5-1,TRBJ1-6,ASSPAFGAVGSPLH
TRBV27,TRBJ1-1,ASSLSPGGTEAF
TRBV5-8,TRBJ1-5,ASSLDLGNQPQH
TRBV19,TRBJ2-7,ASSIGEGSWGSYEQY
TRBV2,TRBJ1-5,ASSDDRVAQPQH
TRBV12-5,TRBJ2-1,ASGLKGQGLEQF
TRBV10-3,TRBJ1-6,AISETGGDSPLH
TRBV5-8,TRBJ1-3,ASSRQEYSGNTIY
TRBV28,TRBJ2-7,ASSFTAPEQY
TRBV6-6,TRBJ1-6,ASTNDRGGSPLH
TRBV5-6,TRBJ2-3,ASSLAKDTDTQY
TRBV19,TRBJ1-1,ASSFTQGKTEAF
TRBV16,TRBJ1-3,ASSQSMGPRSGNTIY
TRBV9,TRBJ1-2,ASSGQGTGYT
TRBV7-9,TRBJ2-3,ASSPQTSGGPPDTQY
TRBV2,TRBJ1-2,ASSVGQGAYGYT
TRBV28,TRBJ2-7,ASRSPTGGGYEQY
TRBV5-6,TRBJ1-5,ASSLGFSGSQPQH
TRBV6-6,TRBJ1-3,ASSYFNTIY
TRBV27,TRBJ2-7,ASSFSQGTNYYEQY
TRBV2,TRBJ1-5,ASNGGNNNQPQH
TRBV9,TRBJ2-2,ASSVRTVNINTGELF
TRBV29-1,TRBJ1-6,SGSAGLNSPLH
TRBV4-1,TRBJ2-2,ASSQVPATTGELF
TRBV5-6,TRBJ2-7,ASSFTGFEQY
TRBV12-3/TRBV12-4,TRBJ1-1,ASSLFQNTEAF
TRBV12-5,TRBJ1-4,ASGPSGEEKLF
TRBV11-2,TRBJ2-1,ASSRPTDGREQF
TRBV12-3/TRBV12-4,TRBJ2-1,ASLGGLNEQF
TRBV7-9,TRBJ2-3,ASGRLAVTDTQY
TRBV5-4,TRBJ2-7,ASSLEGGPSYEQY
TRBV3-1/TRBV3-2,TRBJ1-6,ASSQVQGQGNSPLH
TRBV3-1/TRBV3-2,TRBJ2-7,ASSPGQIDEQY
TRBV3-1/TRBV3-2,TRBJ1-6,ASSQRDSPLH
TRBV6-5,TRBJ1-1,ASSYAAEPVTEAF
TRBV5-5,TRBJ1-1,ASSLGIGTGSKTEAF
TRBV19,TRBJ2-5,ASSPRTAETQY
TRBV4-2,TRBJ2-7,ASSLNAAGSDYEQY
TRBV5-1,TRBJ2-7,ASSSRDRGEQY
TRBV29-1,TRBJ1-2,SVEAGGLGYT
TRBV9,TRBJ2-1,ASSVGAGGSSYNEQF
TRBV28,TRBJ2-6,ASSLFAGGLSSGANVLT
TRBV29-1,TRBJ2-5,SVTGTGQETQY
TRBV19,TRBJ2-7,ASSTAQGSHEQY
TRBV2,TRBJ2-7,ASRGSPKSSYEQY
TRBV25-1,TRBJ2-3,ASSESGPSTDTQY
TRBV5-6,TRBJ1-2,ASSLVGVNYGYT
TRBV28,TRBJ1-6,ASSSGGINSPLH